Each of the 5 T cell receptor beta chains below was sequenced from the same sample in a study of cytomegalovirus exposure and HLA in healthy donors. In the PCR, 60 Vbeta and 13 Jbeta primers were used. Method: immunoSEQ multiplex PCR; TCRdb's copy keeps in-frame clones and lacks some. The sample contains 95,000 to 100,000 clones, about 80% of which appear only once. The sequencing sample was made of PBMCs. All receptors come from a man aged 35 to 55 in good health and CMV-seronegative.

CDR3 DNA sequence: TGTGCCAGCAGCTCAGGGAGGCCTTACGAGCAGTACTTC. Protein sequence: CASSSGRPYEQYF. The chain joins TRBV5-4 to TRBJ2-7; tentatively, D is TRBD2 (6 bases). This CDR3 contains 13 residues. Trimming removed 3 bases at V and 4 bases at J, with 11 bases between. Per the germline V gene, CDR1 is SGHNT and CDR2 is YYREEE (reference sequence).

The table lists this clone with a count of one. Here the CDR3 DNA reads TGTGCCAGCTCACCCAGGCAGGGGCTCACCGGGGAGCTGTTTTTT. Encoded protein: CASSPRQGLTGELFF. This chain connects TRBV18 to TRBJ2-2, with TRBD1 as a possible D gene (6 bases). With 3 bases removed from V and 4 bases from J, the gap between germline ends came to 12 bases. This CDR3 is 15 amino acids long. Looked up from germline, CDR1 is KGHSH and CDR2 is LQKENI.

The chain combines TRBV5-1 with TRBJ2-1, with a tentative D call TRBD1 (5 bases). CDR3 length: 13 residues. Per germline, CDR1 SGHRS and CDR2 YFSETQ. V was shortened by 0 bases and J by 8 bases, with 9 bases between the two germline ends. CDR3: CASSLAQAYEQFF. CDR3 in DNA: TGCGCCAGCAGCTTGGCACAGGCCTATGAGCAGTTCTTC.

The V gene is TRBV10-3, the J gene TRBJ2-1; TRBD2 matches at 15 bases. V shed 6 bases, J shed 8 bases, and the junction held 11 bases outside the gene matches. This CDR3 is built from 17 residues. Germline V gene sequence: CDR1 ENHRY, CDR2 SYGVKD. CDR3 nucleotide sequence: TGTGCCATCAGCGGGACTAGCGGGGGGAAAAACCACGATGAGCAGTTCTTC. Translation gives CAISGTSGGKNHDEQFF.

Points on this clone: Distinct nucleotide sequences in the sample also encode this CDR3. The V gene is TRBV18, the J gene TRBJ1-1; no reliable D call. V was pared by 5 bases and J by 4 bases, with 11 bases between. The CDR3 contains 13 residues. Germline V gene sequence: CDR1 KGHSH, CDR2 LQKENI. As DNA, the CDR3 is TGTGCCAGCTCAGGGCTGGGCCGCACTGAAGCTTTCTTT. The encoded protein is CASSGLGRTEAFF.